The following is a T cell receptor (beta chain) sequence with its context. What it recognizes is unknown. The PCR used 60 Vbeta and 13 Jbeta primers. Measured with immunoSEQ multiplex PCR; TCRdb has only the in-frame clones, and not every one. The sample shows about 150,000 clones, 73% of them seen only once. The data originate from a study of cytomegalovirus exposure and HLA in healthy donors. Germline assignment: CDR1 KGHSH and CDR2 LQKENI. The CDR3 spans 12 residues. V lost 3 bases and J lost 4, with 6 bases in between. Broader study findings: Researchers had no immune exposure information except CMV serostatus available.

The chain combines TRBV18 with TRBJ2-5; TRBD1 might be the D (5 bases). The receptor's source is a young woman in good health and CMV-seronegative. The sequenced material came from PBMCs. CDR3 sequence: CASSPQGETQYF. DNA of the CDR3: TGTGCCAGCTCACCCCAGGGAGAGACCCAGTACTTC. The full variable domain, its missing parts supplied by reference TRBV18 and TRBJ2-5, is NAGVMQNPRHLVRRRGQEARLRCSPMKGHSHVYWYRQLPEEGLKFMVYLQKENIIDESGMPKERFSAEFPKEGPSILRIQQVVRGDSAAYFCASSPQGETQYFGPGTRLLVL.